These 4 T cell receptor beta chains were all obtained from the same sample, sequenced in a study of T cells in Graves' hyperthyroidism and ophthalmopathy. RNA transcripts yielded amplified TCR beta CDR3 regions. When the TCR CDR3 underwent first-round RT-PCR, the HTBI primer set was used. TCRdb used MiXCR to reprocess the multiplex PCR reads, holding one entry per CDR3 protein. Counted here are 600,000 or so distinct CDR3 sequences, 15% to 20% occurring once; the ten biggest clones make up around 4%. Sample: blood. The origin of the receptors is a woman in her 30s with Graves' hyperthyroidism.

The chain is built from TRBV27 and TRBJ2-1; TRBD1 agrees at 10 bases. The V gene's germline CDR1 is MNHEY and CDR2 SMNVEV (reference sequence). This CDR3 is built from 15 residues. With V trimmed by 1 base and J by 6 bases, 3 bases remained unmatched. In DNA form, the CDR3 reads TGTGCCAGCAGTTTATGGGACAGGGGTGGCAATGAGCAGTTCTTC. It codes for CASSLWDRGGNEQFF.

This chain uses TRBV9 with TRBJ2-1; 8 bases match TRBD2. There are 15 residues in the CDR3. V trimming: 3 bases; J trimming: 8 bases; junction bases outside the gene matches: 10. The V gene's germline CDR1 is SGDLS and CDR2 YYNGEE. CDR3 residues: CASSALAAPLDEQFF. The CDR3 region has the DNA TGTGCCAGCAGCGCACTAGCGGCGCCTCTGGATGAGCAGTTCTTC.

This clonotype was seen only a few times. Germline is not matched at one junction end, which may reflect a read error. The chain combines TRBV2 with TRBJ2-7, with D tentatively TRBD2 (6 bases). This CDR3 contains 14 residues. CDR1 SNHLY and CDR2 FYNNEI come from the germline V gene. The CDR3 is CASTRTEGLYGQYF. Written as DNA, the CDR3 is TGTGCCAGCACCCGGACGGAGGGGTTGTACGGGCAGTACTTC.

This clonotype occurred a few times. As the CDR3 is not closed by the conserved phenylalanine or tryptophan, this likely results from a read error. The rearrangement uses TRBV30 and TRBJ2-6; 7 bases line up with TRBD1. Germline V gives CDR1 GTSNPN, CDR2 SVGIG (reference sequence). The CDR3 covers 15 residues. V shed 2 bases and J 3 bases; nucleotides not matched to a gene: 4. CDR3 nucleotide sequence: TGTGCCTGGAGTCGACAGGGTGGTGGGGCCAACGTCCTGACTATC. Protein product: CAWSRQGGGANVLTI.